This T cell receptor (beta chain) emerged from a study of shared clonotypes between healthy human individuals. Data came from immunoSEQ multiplex PCR; TCRdb stores just in-frame clones and leaves some out. The sample has 660,000 or so clones; about 96% are singletons. Between the trimmed V and J ends, which lost 0 bases and 7 bases, there was a span of 7 bases. Per the germline V gene, CDR1 is SEHNR and CDR2 is FQNEAQ (reference sequence). The CDR3 covers 12 residues. In the naive CD8 group, cells lacked CD45RO and were positively selected for CCR7, so terminally differentiated effector memory CD45RA+ cells were left out.

The TCR comes from a woman aged 25 to 39 in good health. The source material was naive CD8+ T cells sorted from blood. The chain links TRBV7-9 to TRBJ2-7; no reliable D call. CDR3 DNA: TGTGCCAGCAGCTTAGCGCCCCAGGAGCAGTACTTC. Its protein product is CASSLAPQEQYF.